This T cell receptor (beta chain) is from a study of blood T cell repertoires in COVID-19. Those who participated ranged in age from roughly 18 to 100 years and resided in about two dozen US areas. Recovered status applied to Cohort 3 donors who had two consecutive negative PCRs. It also applied to those with clearance or with symptom resolution. Original handling: By means of reference gene primer amplification, nucleated cell counts were estimated. Method: immunoSEQ multiplex PCR; TCRdb's copy keeps in-frame clones and lacks some. D and trimming come from the DNA, and the V and J calls and clone size come from that table. The sample has approximately 490,000 clones; roughly 90% are singletons. The sequence derives from a woman between 18 and 30 years old who had recovered from COVID-19. The sequenced sample consisted of PBMCs or T cells enriched from blood (not recorded which).

The CDR3 spells CASSLKQKSTDTQYF. CDR3 in DNA: TGTGCCAGCAGCTTAAAACAGAAGAGCACAGATACGCAGTATTTT. The chain uses TRBV7-9 and TRBJ2-3, with D unclear. Trimming removed 2 bases at V and 0 bases at J, with 9 bases between. The CDR3 loop spans 15 amino acids. CDR1 is SEHNR and CDR2 is FQNEAQ in the germline V gene (reference sequence).